The text below deals with one TCR beta chain. Assignments of participants to cohorts depended upon their own reported clinical history. Each recovered donor of Cohort 3 presented with two negative PCRs, clearance, or symptom resolution. This record comes from a study of blood T cell repertoires in COVID-19. Looking at the study overall: Acute-phase and convalescent COVID-19 samples originated in the United States, Italy and Spain.

The CDR3 has 14 residues. V shed 6 bases, J shed 0 bases, and the junction held 2 bases outside the gene matches. The germline gives CDR1 SGHRS, CDR2 YFSETQ. The protocol was immunoSEQ multiplex PCR, while the TCRdb copy is restricted to in-frame clones and leaves out a portion. This table has a few hundred thousand clones, more than 80% appearing once. The V call is TRBV5-1, the J call TRBJ1-3; TRBD1 agrees at 8 bases. The sequenced sample was PBMCs or T cells enriched from blood (not recorded which). The receptor was isolated from a man aged 40-50 years who had recovered from COVID-19. CDR3 region: CASKTGGSGNTIYF. The DNA for the CDR3 is TGCGCCAGCAAAACAGGGGGCTCTGGAAACACCATATATTTT.